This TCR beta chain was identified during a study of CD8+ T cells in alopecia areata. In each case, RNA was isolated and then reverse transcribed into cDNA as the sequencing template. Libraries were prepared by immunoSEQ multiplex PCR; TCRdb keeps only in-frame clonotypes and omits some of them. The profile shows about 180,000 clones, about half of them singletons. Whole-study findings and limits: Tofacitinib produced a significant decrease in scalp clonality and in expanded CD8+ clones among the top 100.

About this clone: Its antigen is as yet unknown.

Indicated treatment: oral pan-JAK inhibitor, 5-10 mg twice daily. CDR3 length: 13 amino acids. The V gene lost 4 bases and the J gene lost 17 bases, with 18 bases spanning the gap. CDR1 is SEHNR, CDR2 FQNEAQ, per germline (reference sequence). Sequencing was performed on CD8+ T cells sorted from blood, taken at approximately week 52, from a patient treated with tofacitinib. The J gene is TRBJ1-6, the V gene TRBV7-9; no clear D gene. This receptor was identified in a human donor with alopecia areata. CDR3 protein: CASSSPFEDAFHF. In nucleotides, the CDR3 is TGTGCCAGCAGCTCACCCTTCGAGGACGCCTTCCACTTT.